This T cell receptor (beta chain) derives from a study of long-term antiretroviral therapy in people with HIV. A v3.0 immunoSEQ assay was performed at survey level. Using immunoSEQ multiplex PCR, the repertoire was profiled, and TCRdb retains in-frame clones only, with some absent. The data contain 20,000 to 25,000 clones, approximately 80% of them singletons. The source is a woman in her 30s with HIV. This specimen was unsorted PBMCs, taken 0.2 years after starting antiretroviral therapy.

In nucleotides, the CDR3 is TGTGCCAGCATACCCCCAGGGCAACACGAGCAGTACTTC. Translated: CASIPPGQHEQYF. This chain uses TRBV5-8 with TRBJ2-7, with D perhaps matching TRBD1 (5 bases). The CDR3 sequence is 13 residues long. CDR1 is SGHTS, CDR2 YDEGEE, per germline. The V and J ends lost 6 bases and 5 bases respectively, with 15 bases between them.